The 20 T cell receptor beta chains given below trace back to one sample, sequenced in a study of T-cell reconstitution after alpha-beta-depleted transplantation in children. Notes on the study in general: Counts and diversity of T cells one year after transplant came mostly from newly produced T cells.

For these TCRs, the target antigens are not known. The TCRbeta library incorporated unique molecular identifiers. Each CDR3 protein gets one entry after TCRdb re-called the PCR reads with MiXCR. The sample lists about 300,000 distinct CDR3 sequences, around 7.1% occurring once. The input for sequencing was peripheral blood, taken 360 days after TCRalphabeta/CD19-depleted stem cell transplant. The source is a female patient aged 2-9 years who had a stem cell transplant for Fanconi anemia, so the T cells may come from the graft donor.

This clonotype was recorded at least ten times. The chain is built from TRBV29-1 and TRBJ2-1, with TRBD2 matching over 8 bases. CDR1 is SQVTM, CDR2 ANQGSEA, per germline. The trim removed 4 bases at V and 7 bases at J, leaving 9 bases unmatched. The CDR3 is 14 residues long. The CDR3 sequence: CSVVRAGVGNEQFF. The CDR3 DNA sequence: TGCAGCGTTGTTCGAGCGGGAGTTGGAAATGAGCAGTTCTTC.

In its sample, this clonotype was seen many times. The chain employs TRBV20-1 and TRBJ2-3; 8 bases agree with TRBD2. Unmatched junction bases numbered 8, after V lost 3 bases and J lost 3 bases. CDR1 and CDR2 (germline): DFQATT, SNEGSKA (reference sequence). The CDR3 extends over 15 amino acids. The CDR3 DNA is TGCAGTGCTAGCCTAGAGCGGGGGCTAACAGATACGCAGTATTTT. It encodes CSASLERGLTDTQYF.

The V and J genes are TRBV5-1 and TRBJ2-5; D may be TRBD1 or TRBD2 (6 bases each). This CDR3 has 16 amino acids. From germline, CDR1 is SGHRS and CDR2 YFSETQ. Trimming removed 0 bases at V and 5 bases at J, with 17 bases between. The CDR3 sequence: CASSLVGFGGPETQYF. The CDR3 nucleotides are TGCGCCAGCAGCTTGGTGGGTTTTGGGGGGCCGGAGACCCAGTACTTC.

V gene TRBV18 combines with J gene TRBJ2-5, with TRBD2 matching over 12 bases. After removal of 5 bases from V and 6 bases from J, the junction contained 7 bases not matched to a gene. From germline, CDR1 is KGHSH and CDR2 LQKENI. This CDR3 region has 15 residues. As DNA, the CDR3 is TGTGCCAGCTCATTCGGACTAGCGGGATGGCAGACCCAGTACTTC. Amino acid sequence: CASSFGLAGWQTQYF.

The chain carries TRBV6-5 and TRBJ2-5, with 8 nucleotides matching TRBD1. This CDR3 contains 14 residues. Germline values: CDR1 MNHEY, CDR2 SVGAGI. V shed 2 bases, J shed 6 bases, and the junction held 5 bases outside the gene matches. The CDR3 is CASSYQDRAKTQYF. The CDR3 nucleotides are TGTGCCAGCAGTTACCAGGACAGGGCAAAGACCCAGTACTTC.

The chain links TRBV20-1 to TRBJ2-3; 9 positions match TRBD2. Germline assignment: CDR1 DFQATT and CDR2 SNEGSKA (reference sequence). J lost 0 bases, V lost 2 bases, and 12 bases had no gene match. This CDR3 contains 18 residues. CDR3 region: CSARNPSGVFASTDTQYF. The CDR3 DNA is TGCAGTGCTAGAAATCCTAGCGGGGTTTTTGCTAGCACAGATACGCAGTATTTT.

This clonotype was counted many times. This sequence joins TRBV28 and TRBJ1-2, with D perhaps TRBD1 (6 bases). The germline V and J ends were trimmed by 4 bases and 6 bases, with 24 bases remaining between them. CDR1 MDHEN and CDR2 SYDVKM come from the germline V gene. The length of the CDR3 is 17 residues. CDR3 residues: CASSSTQGQGALDGYTF. DNA of the CDR3: TGTGCCAGCAGTTCCACCCAGGGGCAGGGTGCCCTGGATGGCTACACCTTC.

The chain joins TRBV24-1 to TRBJ1-1; D ambiguous. In germline, CDR1 is KGHDR, CDR2 SFDVKD. The CDR3 spans 15 residues. Trimming took 2 bases from V and 1 from J, leaving 10 bases between them. The CDR3 sequence is CATSDSRTGNTEAFF. The CDR3 coding sequence is TGTGCCACCAGTGATTCGCGGACGGGGAACACTGAAGCTTTCTTT.

This clonotype was detected ten times or more. V usage is TRBV12-3 or TRBV12-4 and J usage is TRBJ2-4; no clear D gene. The CDR3 has 13 amino acids. V was clipped by 5 bases and J by 5 bases, with 10 bases between them. The DNA for the CDR3 is TGTGCCAGCAGTCTCCGGACCGAAAACATTCAGTACTTC. This codes for CASSLRTENIQYF.

This clonotype appeared many times. The gene calls are TRBV10-1 and TRBJ2-3; 13 positions agree with TRBD2. Germline lookup yields CDR1 WNHNN and CDR2 SYGVQD (reference sequence). V lost 6 bases to trimming and J lost 0 bases; unmatched junction nucleotides: 3. The CDR3 is made up of 16 amino acids. CDR3 region: CASSPGLAGSTDTQYF. CDR3 in DNA: TGCGCCAGCAGCCCGGGACTAGCGGGAAGCACAGATACGCAGTATTTT.

This clonotype was seen at least ten times. The chain joins TRBV5-1 to TRBJ2-5; TRBD1 aligns across 8 bases. After removal of 4 bases from V and 5 bases from J, the junction contained 16 bases not matched to a gene. Germline CDR1 and CDR2: SGHRS and YFSETQ. This CDR3 region has 17 residues. CDR3 in DNA: TGCGCCAGCAGCGTAATCAATCCAGGGGGCTTGGGGGAGACCCAGTACTTC. It yields the protein CASSVINPGGLGETQYF.

The J gene is TRBJ1-6, the V gene TRBV6-2 or TRBV6-3; TRBD1 matches at 7 bases. Per the germline V gene, CDR1 is MNHEY and CDR2 is SVGEGT. The CDR3 has 17 residues. The trim removed 4 bases at V and 0 bases at J, leaving 6 bases unmatched. CDR3 sequence reads: CASSFGQALSYNSPLHF. CDR3 DNA sequence: TGTGCCAGCAGTTTCGGACAGGCTCTCTCCTATAATTCACCCCTCCACTTT.

This clonotype was recorded a few times. The chain joins TRBV28 to TRBJ2-4; D perhaps matches TRBD1 (6 bases). The germline V gene encodes CDR1 MDHEN and CDR2 SYDVKM. The ends were cut back, 6 bases at V and 6 bases at J, with 18 bases in the middle. The CDR3 contains 15 residues. The CDR3 protein is CASRTGPDILNIQYF. CDR3 sequence (DNA): TGTGCCAGCAGGACAGGCCCAGACATATTAAACATTCAGTACTTC. The entire variable domain, with the rest obtained from reference TRBV28 and TRBJ2-4, is as follows: DVKVTQSSRYLVKRTGEKVFLECVQDMDHENMFWYRQDPGLGLRLIYFSYDVKMKEKGDIPEGYSVSREKKERFSLILESASTNQTSMYLCASRTGPDILNIQYFGAGTRLSVL.

This clonotype has only a few counts. The J gene is TRBJ2-3, the V gene TRBV4-2; TRBD2 matches at 8 bases. Trimming cost V 4 bases and J 2 bases; bases outside gene matches: 8. Germline-derived CDR1 and CDR2 are LGHNA and YNFKEQ. CDR3 length: 16 amino acids. The CDR3 DNA is TGTGCCAGCAGCCCGAAGCGGGGGAGGTTCACAGATACGCAGTATTTT. As protein: CASSPKRGRFTDTQYF.

This clonotype was found many times. The V and J genes are TRBV5-1 and TRBJ2-5; D perhaps matches TRBD1 (5 bases). Germline values: CDR1 SGHRS, CDR2 YFSETQ. This CDR3 has 16 residues. V was cut by 4 bases and J by 2 bases, with 18 bases left in between. CDR3 coding DNA: TGCGCCAGCAGCGGAAAGGAGACAGTGACGCAAGAGACCCAGTACTTC. It is translated as CASSGKETVTQETQYF. Using reference TRBV5-1 and TRBJ2-5 for the parts outside the CDR3, the full variable domain is KAGVTQTPRYLIKTRGQQVTLSCSPISGHRSVSWYQQTPGQGLQFLFEYFSETQRNKGNFPGRFSGRQFSNSRSEMNVSTLELGDSALYLCASSGKETVTQETQYFGPGTRLLVL.

At least ten counts were recorded for this clonotype. This CDR3 is CSARAWAETQYF. The CDR3 DNA sequence: TGCAGTGCTAGAGCCTGGGCAGAGACCCAGTACTTC. This chain links TRBV20-1 with TRBJ2-5, with D unclear. V was pared by 1 base and J by 4 bases, with 7 bases between. Per the germline V gene, CDR1 is DFQATT and CDR2 is SNEGSKA (reference sequence). The CDR3 is made up of 12 amino acids.

In this sample, this clonotype turned up many times. J is TRBJ1-2 and V is TRBV6-5; D gene unclear. V dropped 0 bases and J dropped 8 bases, with 22 bases sitting between them. This CDR3 has 17 residues. From germline, CDR1 is MNHEY and CDR2 SVGAGI. DNA of the CDR3: TGTGCCAGCAGTTACTCCTCCCTCCGGAGGACTACCGGGGGCTACACCTTC. The encoded protein is CASSYSSLRRTTGGYTF.

This clonotype has ten or more counts. The chain is built from TRBV7-2 and TRBJ2-3; 13 bases match TRBD2. The V and J ends lost 3 bases and 3 bases, in that order; junction bases with no gene match: 21. The CDR3 has 22 residues. Germline V gene lookup returns CDR1 SGHTA and CDR2 FQGNSA. The CDR3 DNA reads as TGTGCCAGCAGCTTTTCACTAGCGGGGGGGCCTCCGTGGGGGAAACTGACAGATACGCAGTATTTT. Translated, it gives CASSFSLAGGPPWGKLTDTQYF.

This rearrangement joins TRBV9 to TRBJ2-3; TRBD2 aligns across 7 bases. V lost 4 bases and J lost 0; bases outside the gene matches: 14. The CDR3 sequence is 18 residues long. Germline V gives CDR1 SGDLS, CDR2 YYNGEE. Here the CDR3 reads CASSWGTGGGGSTDTQYF. CDR3 sequence (DNA): TGTGCCAGCAGCTGGGGGACGGGCGGGGGAGGGAGCACAGATACGCAGTATTTT.

The CDR3 spells CASSLRGATNTDTQYF. As DNA, the CDR3 is TGTGCCAGCAGCTTACGAGGGGCGACTAACACAGATACGCAGTATTTT. This chain joins TRBV14 and TRBJ2-3; D possibly matches TRBD1 or TRBD2 (5 bases each). V was clipped by 5 bases and J by 2 bases, with 17 bases between them. The CDR3 totals 16 residues. The germline gives CDR1 SGHDN, CDR2 FVKESK.